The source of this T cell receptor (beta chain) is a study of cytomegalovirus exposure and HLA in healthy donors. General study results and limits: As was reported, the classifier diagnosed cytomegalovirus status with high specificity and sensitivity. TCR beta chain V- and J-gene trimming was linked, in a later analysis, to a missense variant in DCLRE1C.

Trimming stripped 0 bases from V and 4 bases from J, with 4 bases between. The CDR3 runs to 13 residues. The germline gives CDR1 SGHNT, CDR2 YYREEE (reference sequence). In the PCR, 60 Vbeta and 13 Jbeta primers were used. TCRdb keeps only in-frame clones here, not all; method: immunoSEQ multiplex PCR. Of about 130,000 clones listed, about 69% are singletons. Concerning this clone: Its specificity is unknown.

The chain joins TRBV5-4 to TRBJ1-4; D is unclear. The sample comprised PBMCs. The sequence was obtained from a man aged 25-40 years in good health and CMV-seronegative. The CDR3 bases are TGTGCCAGCAGCTTGGCCGGTAATGAAAAACTGTTTTTT. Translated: CASSLAGNEKLFF.